The clone carrying this TCR beta chain came up a few times. The antigen is unknown. This specimen belongs to a study of CD8 T cells in ankylosing spondylitis. Study-wide findings and caveats: The study looked at matched synovial fluid samples from ankylosing spondylitis patients. Disease-linked clones were reported to be significantly enriched there. With a CD8+ phenotype, disease-linked clones were relatively rare in peripheral blood.

Quantitative 5'-RACE with molecular barcodes was used to make the TCR beta libraries. TCRdb itself ran the 5' RACE reads through MiXCR, one entry per CDR3 protein. Found here are 40,000 or so distinct CDR3 sequences, 2.5% to 3.5% of them singletons; the top ten hold approximately 2.9%. The CDR3 loop spans 16 amino acids. The V gene lost 4 bases and the J gene lost 2 bases, with 15 bases spanning the gap. From germline, CDR1 is SGDLS and CDR2 YYNGEE. This receptor was identified in a male donor with ankylosing spondylitis or in good health (not recorded which). The chain carries TRBV9 and TRBJ2-2; D perhaps matches TRBD1 (6 bases). The sequenced material came from blood, either unsorted or a sorted T cell fraction (not recorded which). The CDR3: CASSLKGVTNTGELFF. The DNA of the CDR3 is TGTGCCAGCAGCCTCAAGGGGGTTACTAACACCGGGGAGCTGTTTTTT.